This TCR beta chain emerged from a study of blood T cell repertoires in COVID-19. TCRdb's copy holds only in-frame clones and misses some; the assay was immunoSEQ multiplex PCR. This sample has tens of thousands of clones; roughly nine tenths occur once, and the top ten carry 2.5% to 3.5%. Germline lookup yields CDR1 MNHEY and CDR2 SVGEGT. This CDR3 spans 15 amino acids. The trim removed 5 bases at V and 3 bases at J, leaving 6 bases unmatched. The receptor's source is a woman aged 50 to 60 with active or convalescent COVID-19. Sequenced: peripheral blood. This chain uses TRBV6-2 or TRBV6-3 with TRBJ2-2, with 7 bases lining up with TRBD1. CDR3 sequence reads: CASSTRDRDTGELFF. CDR3 nucleotide sequence: TGTGCCAGCAGTACCCGGGACAGAGACACCGGGGAGCTGTTTTTT.